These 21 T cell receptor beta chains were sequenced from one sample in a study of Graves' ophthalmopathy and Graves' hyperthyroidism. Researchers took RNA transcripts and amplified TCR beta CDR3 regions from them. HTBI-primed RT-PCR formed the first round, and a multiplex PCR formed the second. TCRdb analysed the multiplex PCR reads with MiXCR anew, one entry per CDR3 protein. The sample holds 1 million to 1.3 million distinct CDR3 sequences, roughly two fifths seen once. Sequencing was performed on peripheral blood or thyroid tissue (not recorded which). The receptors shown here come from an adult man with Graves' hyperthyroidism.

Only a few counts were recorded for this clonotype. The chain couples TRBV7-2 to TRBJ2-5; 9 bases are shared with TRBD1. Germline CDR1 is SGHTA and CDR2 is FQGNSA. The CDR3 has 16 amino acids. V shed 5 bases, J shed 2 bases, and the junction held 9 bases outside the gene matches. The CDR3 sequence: CASSQEQGARQETQYF. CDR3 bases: TGTGCCAGCAGCCAAGAACAGGGGGCCAGACAAGAGACCCAGTACTTC.

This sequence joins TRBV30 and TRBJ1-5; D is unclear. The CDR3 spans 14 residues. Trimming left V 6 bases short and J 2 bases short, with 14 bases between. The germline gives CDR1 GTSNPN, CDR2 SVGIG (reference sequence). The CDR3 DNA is TGTGCCTGCTCCCTCGATGGGGGCAATCAGCCCCAGCATTTT. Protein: CACSLDGGNQPQHF. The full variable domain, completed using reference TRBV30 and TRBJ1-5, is SQTIHQWPATLVQPVGSPLSLECTVEGTSNPNLYWYRQAAGRGLQLLFYSVGIGQISSEVPQNLSASRPQDRQFILSSKKLLLSDSGFYLCACSLDGGNQPQHFGDGTRLSIL.

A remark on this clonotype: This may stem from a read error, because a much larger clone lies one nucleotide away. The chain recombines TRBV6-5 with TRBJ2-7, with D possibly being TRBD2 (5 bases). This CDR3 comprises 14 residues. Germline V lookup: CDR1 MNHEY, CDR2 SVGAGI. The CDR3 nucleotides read TGTGCCAGCAGTTACGAGGGCAGGTCGATTGCTCTTTCCTTC. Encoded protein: CASSYEGRSIALSF.

CDR3 amino acids: CASSTAGGVGETQYF. The CDR3 nucleotides read TGTGCCAGCAGCACAGCGGGGGGGGTTGGAGAGACCCAGTACTTC. The chain employs TRBV11-2 and TRBJ2-5; 10 bases align to TRBD2. V was clipped by 5 bases and J by 4 bases; unmatched bases: 7. The germline gives CDR1 SGHAT, CDR2 FQNNGV. This CDR3 is 15 amino acids long. Filled out from reference TRBV11-2 and TRBJ2-5, the complete variable domain reads EAGVAQSPRYKIIEKRQSVAFWCNPISGHATLYWYQQILGQGPKLLIQFQNNGVVDDSQLPKDRFSAERLKGVDSTLKIQPAKLEDSAVYLCASSTAGGVGETQYFGPGTRLLVL.

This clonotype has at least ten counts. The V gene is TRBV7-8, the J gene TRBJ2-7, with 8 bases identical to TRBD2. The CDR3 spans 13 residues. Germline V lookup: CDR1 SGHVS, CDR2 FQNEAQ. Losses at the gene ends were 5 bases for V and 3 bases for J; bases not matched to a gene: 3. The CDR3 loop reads CASSEGTSYEQYF. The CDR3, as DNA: TGTGCCAGCAGCGAAGGGACTAGCTACGAGCAGTACTTC. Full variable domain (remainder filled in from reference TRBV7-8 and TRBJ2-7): GAGVSQSPRYKVAKRGQDVALRCDPISGHVSLFWYQQALGQGPEFLTYFQNEAQLDKSGLPSDRFFAERPEGSVSTLKIQRTQQEDSAVYLCASSEGTSYEQYFGPGTRLTVT.

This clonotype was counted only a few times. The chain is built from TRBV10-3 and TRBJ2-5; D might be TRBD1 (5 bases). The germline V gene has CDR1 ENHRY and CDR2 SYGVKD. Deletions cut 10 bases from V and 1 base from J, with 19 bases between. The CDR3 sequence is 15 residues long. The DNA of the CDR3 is TGTGCCAGCAGGGCCTTGGGGCGGATCCAAGAGACCCAGTACTTC. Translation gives CASRALGRIQETQYF.

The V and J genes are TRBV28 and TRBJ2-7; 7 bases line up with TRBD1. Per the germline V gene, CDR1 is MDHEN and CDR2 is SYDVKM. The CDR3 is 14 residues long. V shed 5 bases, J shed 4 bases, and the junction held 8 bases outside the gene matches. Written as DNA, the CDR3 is TGTGCCAGCAGTCACGGACAGGCCGAATACGAGCAGTACTTC. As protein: CASSHGQAEYEQYF.

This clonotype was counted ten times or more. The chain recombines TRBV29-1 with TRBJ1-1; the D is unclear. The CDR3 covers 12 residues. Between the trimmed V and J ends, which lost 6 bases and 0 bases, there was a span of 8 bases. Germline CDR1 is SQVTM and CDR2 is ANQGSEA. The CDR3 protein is CSVWTLNTEAFF. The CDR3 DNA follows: TGCAGCGTCTGGACCTTGAACACTGAAGCTTTCTTT.

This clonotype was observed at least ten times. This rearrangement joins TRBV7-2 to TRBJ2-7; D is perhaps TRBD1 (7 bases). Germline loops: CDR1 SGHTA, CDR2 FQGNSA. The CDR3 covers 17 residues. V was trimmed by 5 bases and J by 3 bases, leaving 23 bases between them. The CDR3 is CASSPRRGGTAFYEQYF. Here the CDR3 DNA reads TGTGCCAGCAGCCCAAGGAGGGGCGGGACAGCATTCTACGAGCAGTACTTC.

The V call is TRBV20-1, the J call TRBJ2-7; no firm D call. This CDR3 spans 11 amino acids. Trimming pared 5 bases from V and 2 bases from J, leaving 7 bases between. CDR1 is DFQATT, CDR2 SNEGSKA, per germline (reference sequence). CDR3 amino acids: CSAADPYEQYF. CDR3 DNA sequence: TGCAGTGCTGCGGACCCCTACGAGCAGTACTTC.

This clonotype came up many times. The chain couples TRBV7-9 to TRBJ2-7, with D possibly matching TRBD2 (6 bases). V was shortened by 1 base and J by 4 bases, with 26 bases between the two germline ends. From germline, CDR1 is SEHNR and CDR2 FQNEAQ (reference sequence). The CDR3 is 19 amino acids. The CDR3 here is CASSLVRRGRPTSSYEQYF. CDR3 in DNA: TGTGCCAGCAGCTTAGTGCGGCGGGGCAGGCCTACCTCCTCGTACGAGCAGTACTTC.

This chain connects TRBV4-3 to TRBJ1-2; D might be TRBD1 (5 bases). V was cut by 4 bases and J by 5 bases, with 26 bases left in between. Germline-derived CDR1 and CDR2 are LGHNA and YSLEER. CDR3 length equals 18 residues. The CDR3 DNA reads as TGCGCCAGCAGCCCAGCCAGGGACGAGGGGAGACAGTGGTATGGCTACACCTTC. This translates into CASSPARDEGRQWYGYTF.

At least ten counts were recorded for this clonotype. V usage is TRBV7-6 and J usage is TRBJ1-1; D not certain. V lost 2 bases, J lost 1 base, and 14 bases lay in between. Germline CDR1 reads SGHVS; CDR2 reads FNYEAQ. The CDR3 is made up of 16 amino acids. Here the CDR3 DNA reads TGTGCCAGCAGCTTAACCATCCCTTCCTGGAACACTGAAGCTTTCTTT. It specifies CASSLTIPSWNTEAFF.

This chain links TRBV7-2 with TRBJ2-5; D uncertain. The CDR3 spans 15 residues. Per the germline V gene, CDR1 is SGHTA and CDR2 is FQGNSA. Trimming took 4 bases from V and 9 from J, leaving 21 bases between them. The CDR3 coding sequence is TGTGCCAGCAGCTCCCAGGACCTTAGCAATCAGCCCCAGTACTTC. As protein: CASSSQDLSNQPQYF.

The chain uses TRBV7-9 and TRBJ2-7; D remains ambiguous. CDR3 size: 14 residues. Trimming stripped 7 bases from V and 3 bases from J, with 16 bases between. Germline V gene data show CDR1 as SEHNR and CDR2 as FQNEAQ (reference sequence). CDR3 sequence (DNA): TGTGCCAGCATCGAAGAAAGGGCTAGCTACGAGCAGTACTTC. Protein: CASIEERASYEQYF.

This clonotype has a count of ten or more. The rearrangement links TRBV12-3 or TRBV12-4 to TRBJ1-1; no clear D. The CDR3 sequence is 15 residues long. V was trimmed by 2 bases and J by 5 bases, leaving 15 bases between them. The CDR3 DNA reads TGTGCCAGCAGTTTACCCCGTTTAGAGGCGACTGAAGCTTTCTTT. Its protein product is CASSLPRLEATEAFF.

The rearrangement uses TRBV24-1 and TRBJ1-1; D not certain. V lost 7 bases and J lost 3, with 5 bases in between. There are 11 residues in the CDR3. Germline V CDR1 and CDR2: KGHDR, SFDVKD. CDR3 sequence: CATSPDTEAFF. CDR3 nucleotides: TGTGCCACCAGCCCGGACACTGAAGCTTTCTTT.

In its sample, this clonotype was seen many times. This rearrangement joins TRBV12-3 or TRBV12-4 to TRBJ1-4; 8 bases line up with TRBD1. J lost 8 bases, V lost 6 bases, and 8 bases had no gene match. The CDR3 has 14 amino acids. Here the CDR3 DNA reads TGTGCCAGCAGCCTTGACAGGGGAAGGGAAAAACTGTTTTTT. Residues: CASSLDRGREKLFF.

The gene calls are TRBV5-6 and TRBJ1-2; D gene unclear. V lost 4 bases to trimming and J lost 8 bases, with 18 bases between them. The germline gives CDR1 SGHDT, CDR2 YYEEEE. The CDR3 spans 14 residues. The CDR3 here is CASSPTWGGGGYTF. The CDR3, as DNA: TGTGCCAGCAGCCCCACGTGGGGAGGCGGGGGCTACACCTTC.

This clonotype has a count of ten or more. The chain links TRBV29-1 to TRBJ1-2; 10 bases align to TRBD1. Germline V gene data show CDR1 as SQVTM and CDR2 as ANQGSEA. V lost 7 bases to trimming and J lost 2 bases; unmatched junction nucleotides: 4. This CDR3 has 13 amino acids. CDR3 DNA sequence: TGCAGCGCAAGGACAGGGGGGAACTATGGCTACACCTTC. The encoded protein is CSARTGGNYGYTF.

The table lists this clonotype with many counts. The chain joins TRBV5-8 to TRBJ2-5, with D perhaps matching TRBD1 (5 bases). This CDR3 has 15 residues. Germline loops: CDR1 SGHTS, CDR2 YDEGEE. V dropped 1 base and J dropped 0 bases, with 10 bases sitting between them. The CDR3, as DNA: TGTGCCAGCAGCTTGAGGGGCAGCTACCAAGAGACCCAGTACTTC. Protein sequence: CASSLRGSYQETQYF.